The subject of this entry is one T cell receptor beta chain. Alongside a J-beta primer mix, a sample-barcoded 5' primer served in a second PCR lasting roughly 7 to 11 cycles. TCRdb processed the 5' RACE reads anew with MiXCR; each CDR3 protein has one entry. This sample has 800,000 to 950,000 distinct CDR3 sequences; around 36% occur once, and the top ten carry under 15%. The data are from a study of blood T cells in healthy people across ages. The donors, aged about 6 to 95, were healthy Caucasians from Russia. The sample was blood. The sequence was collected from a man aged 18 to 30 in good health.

CDR3 bases: TGTGCCAGCAGCCGTGGGGATTGGGAGCAGTACTTC. As protein: CASSRGDWEQYF. The V and J genes are TRBV27 and TRBJ2-4, with D perhaps TRBD2 (5 bases). Germline V gene lookup returns CDR1 MNHEY and CDR2 SMNVEV (reference sequence). The CDR3 length is 12 residues. V dropped 6 bases and J dropped 13 bases, with 16 bases sitting between them.